This T cell receptor beta chain was identified in a study of Ad26.COV2.S vaccination and SARS-CoV-2 variants. About the research overall: Once or twice, 56 days apart, Ad26.COV2.S was delivered intramuscularly. Overall study results and limits: It was found that vaccine and placebo recipients had similar non-spike TCR breadth.

Sequenced by immunoSEQ multiplex PCR; TCRdb stores in-frame clones only, minus some. The top ten hold less than 4% of the sample, which has about 420,000 clones, 85% to 90% seen once. Treatment: about 20 received Ad26.COV2.S at low or high dose, single or two shots; 5 received placebo; per-sample allocation not given. Day 63 following the first vaccine or placebo injection was when the samples were taken. Regarding this clone: Its antigen is currently unknown.

The CDR3 spans 13 residues. The germline V gene has CDR1 SGHVS and CDR2 FQNEAQ. V dropped 3 bases and J dropped 4 bases, with 9 bases sitting between them. V is TRBV7-8 and J is TRBJ1-1; D gene unclear. The specimen was peripheral blood, collected in a trial of Ad26.COV2.S vaccine versus placebo. The receptor comes from a person aged 18-65 years who received the Ad26.COV2.S COVID-19 vaccine or a placebo. The CDR3 region has the DNA TGTGCCAGCAGCTTGGGGAGTGGCACTGAAGCTTTCTTT. This encodes CASSLGSGTEAFF.